This T cell receptor (beta chain) originates from a study of immune characterization of retroperitoneal liposarcoma (dated by TCRdb to the late 2010s). This clonotype was counted ten times or more. This clone's antigen is unknown. It has no much larger one-base neighbor in the sample; base qualities were not kept. From the germline V gene, CDR1 is SGHVS and CDR2 is FQNEAQ. Reading from cysteine to phenylalanine, the CDR3 counts 17 amino acids. Only the CDR3 part of the read is kept: 51 bases, read in frame from the first base. V loses 7 bases at its end and J loses 6 bases; junction bases beyond the gene matches: 14. The library came from PCR. The reads were generated on a NextSeq 500. Clones were called with MiXCR by TCRdb after fastp trimmed the public reads at Q25, and only in-frame beta chains were retained. Rows with one shared CDR3 protein collapse into an entry with the most common genes and DNA. Across this sample there are 9,500 to 12,000 distinct CDR3 sequences, with under 35% seen only once. 8% to 9.5% of the sample lies in the top ten.

Specimen: tumor tissue. The V and J segments used are TRBV7-8 and TRBJ2-2; 10 bases in the junction line up with TRBD2. The clonotype comes from a female donor with retroperitoneal liposarcoma. The CDR3 has the sequence CASKERASGRTAGELFF. In nucleotide form, the sequence is TGTGCCAGCAAGGAGAGGGCTAGCGGGAGAACGGCCGGGGAGCTGTTTTTT.